The 29 T cell receptor beta chains in this list originate from one sample, sequenced in a study of cytomegalovirus exposure and HLA in healthy donors (dated 2017 in TCRdb). The library was produced with the immunoSEQ multiplex PCR assay. The multiplex PCR relied on a mix of 60 forward primers for TCR Vbeta segments and 13 reverse primers for TCR Jbeta segments. The clones in this table, taken by TCRdb from immuneACCESS, are in-frame only. Not every clone is retained; where verified, under half of the shortfall comes from an unresolved V gene, and the cause of the rest is unknown. This sample gives about 97,000 clones in total; 75% to 80% of them show up just once. The ten largest clones capture 9.6% of the sample. Specimen: PBMCs. The receptors come from a male donor in good health and CMV-seropositive.

The gene calls are TRBV20-1 and TRBJ1-1, with D possibly being TRBD1 (6 bases). CDR1 DFQATT and CDR2 SNEGSKA come from the germline V gene (reference sequence). The CDR3 is made up of 11 amino acids. This chain's CDR3 is CSPSGETEAFF. The DNA of the CDR3 is TGCAGCCCTTCAGGGGAGACTGAAGCTTTCTTT.

J is TRBJ1-5 and V is TRBV6-1; tentatively, D is TRBD1 (6 bases). The germline V and J ends were trimmed by 3 bases and 3 bases, with 15 bases remaining between them. The CDR3 consists of 16 residues. The V gene's germline CDR1 is MNHNS and CDR2 SASEGT. This CDR3 reads CASSDQTRGNNQPQHF. DNA of the CDR3: TGTGCCAGCAGTGATCAGACAAGGGGGAACAATCAGCCCCAGCATTTT.

The chain has TRBV7-2 and TRBJ1-5; 9 positions agree with TRBD1. CDR1 and CDR2 (germline): SGHTA, FQGNSA. With 1 base clipped from V and 5 bases from J, the junction kept 0 bases outside the gene matches. The CDR3 has 14 amino acids. The chain's CDR3 is CASSLGTGDQPQHF. The CDR3, as DNA: TGTGCCAGCAGCTTAGGGACAGGGGATCAGCCCCAGCATTTT.

The chain recombines TRBV7-9 with TRBJ2-3; the match to TRBD2 covers 7 bases. The V segment lost 1 base and the J segment 1 base; nucleotides outside the gene matches: 2. Germline loops: CDR1 SEHNR, CDR2 FQNEAQ (reference sequence). This CDR3 is built from 15 residues. The CDR3 region is CASSLERGGTDTQYF. The CDR3 coding sequence is TGTGCCAGCAGCTTAGAACGGGGGGGCACAGATACGCAGTATTTT.

The chain carries TRBV19 and TRBJ2-1; 7 nucleotides match TRBD2. The CDR3 length is 14 residues. V was pared by 5 bases and J by 3 bases, with 4 bases of the junction left unmatched. Germline V CDR1 and CDR2: LNHDA, SQIVND (reference sequence). The CDR3 protein is CASSPGGGYNEQFF. The DNA of the CDR3 is TGTGCCAGTAGTCCTGGCGGGGGCTACAATGAGCAGTTCTTC.

The chain combines TRBV5-1 with TRBJ1-4; the match to TRBD1 covers 10 bases. The CDR3 runs to 16 residues. V trimming: 4 bases; J trimming: 2 bases; junction bases outside the gene matches: 5. Germline CDR1 and CDR2: SGHRS and YFSETQ. CDR3 DNA: TGCGCCAGCAGCCGGGGACAGGGGACGACTAATGAAAAACTGTTTTTT. It is translated as CASSRGQGTTNEKLFF.

The chain employs TRBV6-6 and TRBJ2-7; 7 positions match TRBD1. Trimming at V came to 8 bases and at J to 5 bases, leaving 9 bases not matched to a gene. This CDR3 is 13 amino acids long. Germline V CDR1 and CDR2: MNHNY, SVGAGI (reference sequence). The chain's CDR3 is CASGGQATHEQYF. CDR3 nucleotide sequence: TGTGCCAGCGGTGGACAGGCCACTCACGAGCAGTACTTC.

This clone was seen only once. The CDR3 protein is CASSLVPVEQYF. Here the CDR3 DNA reads TGTGCCAGCAGCTTAGTCCCGGTGGAGCAGTACTTC. V gene TRBV7-2 combines with J gene TRBJ2-7, with no clear D. This CDR3 comprises 12 residues. V gave up 1 base and J gave up 7 bases, with 8 bases separating them. CDR1 and CDR2 from the germline V gene are SGHTA and FQGNSA.

The V gene is TRBV28, the J gene TRBJ2-3, with 7 bases aligning to TRBD2. The CDR3 has 16 amino acids. Germline loops: CDR1 MDHEN, CDR2 SYDVKM. Losses at the gene ends were 6 bases for V and 5 bases for J; bases not matched to a gene: 14. CDR3 DNA sequence: TGTGCCAGCAGCCCCCCGACTAGCTCTATGGTAGATACGCAGTATTTT. Translating gives CASSPPTSSMVDTQYF.

This sequence joins TRBV5-6 and TRBJ2-2; tentatively, D is TRBD2 (6 bases). With 3 bases removed from V and 3 bases from J, the gap between germline ends came to 12 bases. Looked up from germline, CDR1 is SGHDT and CDR2 is YYEEEE. The CDR3 extends over 15 amino acids. CDR3 DNA sequence: TGTGCCAGCAGCTCGGGGACTGGGTACACCGGGGAGCTGTTTTTT. This gives the protein CASSSGTGYTGELFF.

This chain uses TRBV5-1 with TRBJ2-1; possible D gene TRBD2, 6 bases. Germline-derived CDR1 and CDR2 are SGHRS and YFSETQ. V gave up 0 bases and J gave up 6 bases, with 16 bases separating them. The CDR3 sequence is 16 residues long. CDR3 residues: CASSLEFRGSGNEQFF. The CDR3 DNA is TGCGCCAGCAGCTTGGAGTTCCGGGGGAGTGGCAATGAGCAGTTCTTC. The whole variable domain, filled in from reference TRBV5-1 and TRBJ2-1, reads KAGVTQTPRYLIKTRGQQVTLSCSPISGHRSVSWYQQTPGQGLQFLFEYFSETQRNKGNFPGRFSGRQFSNSRSEMNVSTLELGDSALYLCASSLEFRGSGNEQFFGPGTRLTVL.

The chain couples TRBV29-1 to TRBJ2-3, with TRBD2 matching 9 bases. Per the germline V gene, CDR1 is SQVTM and CDR2 is ANQGSEA. V lost 4 bases and J lost 3; bases outside the gene matches: 8. This CDR3 region has 15 residues. The CDR3 loop is CSVGLAVMSTDTQYF. Written as DNA, the CDR3 is TGCAGCGTTGGACTAGCGGTAATGTCGACAGATACGCAGTATTTT.

This clone was seen a few times. The chain combines TRBV30 with TRBJ2-7; D perhaps matches TRBD1 (5 bases). This CDR3 contains 16 residues. Trimming cost V 0 bases and J 1 base, with 16 bases left between them. The V gene's germline CDR1 is GTSNPN and CDR2 SVGIG (reference sequence). CDR3 sequence reads: CAWSVNPGQGSYEQYF. The CDR3 DNA reads as TGTGCCTGGAGTGTAAACCCAGGGCAGGGTTCCTACGAGCAGTACTTC.

The chain joins TRBV7-3 to TRBJ2-5; 8 bases match TRBD2. The V gene's germline CDR1 is SGHTA and CDR2 FQGTGA. The V gene end was trimmed by 3 bases and the J gene end by 11 bases; junction bases not matched to a gene: 8. CDR3 length equals 13 residues. The CDR3 DNA sequence: TGTGCCAGCAGCTTCACCGGGGGGGAGGAGCAGTACTTC. Its protein product is CASSFTGGEEQYF.

V gene TRBV18 combines with J gene TRBJ1-1; possibly TRBD1 for D (5 bases). This CDR3 is built from 14 residues. Germline assignment: CDR1 KGHSH and CDR2 LQKENI. The germline V and J ends were trimmed by 3 bases and 4 bases, with 12 bases remaining between them. The CDR3 loop is CASSPQGRITEAFF. The CDR3 DNA sequence: TGTGCCAGCTCACCCCAGGGTAGAATCACTGAAGCTTTCTTT.

The CDR3 DNA is TGTGCCAGCAGTGAACAGGGGGGAGGCACTGAAGCTTTCTTT. Protein sequence: CASSEQGGGTEAFF. The gene calls are TRBV2 and TRBJ1-1; 7 nucleotides align to TRBD1. Losses at the gene ends were 2 bases for V and 4 bases for J; bases not matched to a gene: 4. Germline CDR1 reads SNHLY; CDR2 reads FYNNEI. The CDR3 sequence is 14 residues long.

The chain employs TRBV9 and TRBJ2-2; TRBD2 might be the D (5 bases). The CDR3 length is 15 residues. With 2 bases removed from V and 1 base from J, the gap between germline ends came to 9 bases. Germline CDR1 and CDR2: SGDLS and YYNGEE. Here the CDR3 DNA reads TGTGCCAGCAGCGTCGGACTTTTGAACACCGGGGAGCTGTTTTTT. It yields the protein CASSVGLLNTGELFF. Complete variable domain (other parts from reference TRBV9 and TRBJ2-2): DSGVTQTPKHLITATGQRVTLRCSPRSGDLSVYWYQQSLDQGLQFLIQYYNGEERAKGNILERFSAQQFPDLHSELNLSSLELGDSALYFCASSVGLLNTGELFFGEGSRLTVL.

This chain uses TRBV27 with TRBJ2-5; a possible D gene is TRBD1 (5 bases). Germline V lookup: CDR1 MNHEY, CDR2 SMNVEV (reference sequence). Trimming shortened V by 3 bases and J by 2 bases, and 13 bases separated the two germline ends. This CDR3 has 15 amino acids. CDR3 loop: CASSLQGQRQETQYF. CDR3 nucleotide sequence: TGTGCCAGCAGTTTGCAGGGTCAGAGACAAGAGACCCAGTACTTC.

The genes are TRBV28 and TRBJ2-1; D possibly corresponds to TRBD2 (6 bases). V was shortened by 8 bases and J by 7 bases, with 12 bases between the two germline ends. Germline CDR1 MDHEN, CDR2 SYDVKM. There are 12 residues in the CDR3. DNA of the CDR3: TGTGCCAGCCTCCGGAGGGCTAATGAGCAGTTCTTC. Its protein is CASLRRANEQFF.

In this sample, this clone turned up a few times. Here the CDR3 reads CASSWTSRETQYF. The CDR3 coding sequence is TGTGCCAGCAGTTGGACTAGCCGGGAGACCCAGTACTTC. The chain recombines TRBV6-1 with TRBJ2-5; 8 positions match TRBD2. The V gene end was trimmed by 5 bases and the J gene end by 5 bases; junction bases not matched to a gene: 4. The CDR3 consists of 13 residues. The germline CDR1 and CDR2 sequences are MNHNS and SASEGT.

The chain joins TRBV7-2 to TRBJ2-7, with 7 nucleotides matching TRBD1. CDR1 and CDR2 (germline): SGHTA, FQGNSA. The CDR3 runs 13 residues. The trim removed 4 bases at V and 6 bases at J, leaving 6 bases unmatched. The CDR3 protein is CASSSETGREQYF. The CDR3 nucleotides are TGTGCCAGCAGCTCAGAGACAGGGCGCGAGCAGTACTTC.

The chain uses TRBV18 and TRBJ2-1, with 8 bases lining up with TRBD2. Trimming removed 6 bases from V and 3 bases from J; junction bases left unmatched: 10. The V gene's germline CDR1 is KGHSH and CDR2 LQKENI. The CDR3 runs 16 residues. Here the CDR3 DNA reads TGTGCCAGCTCCGAGGGAGCGGGAGCCTTCTACAATGAGCAGTTCTTC. It codes for CASSEGAGAFYNEQFF. Full variable domain (rest looked up from reference TRBV18 and TRBJ2-1): NAGVMQNPRHLVRRRGQEARLRCSPMKGHSHVYWYRQLPEEGLKFMVYLQKENIIDESGMPKERFSAEFPKEGPSILRIQQVVRGDSAAYFCASSEGAGAFYNEQFFGPGTRLTVL.

This rearrangement joins TRBV5-1 to TRBJ2-1; no reliable D call. Germline loops: CDR1 SGHRS, CDR2 YFSETQ. Trimming removed 2 bases from V and 0 bases from J, with 9 bases in between. This CDR3 has 15 residues. CDR3 sequence (DNA): TGCGCCAGCAGCTTTCTTCCAGACTCCTACAATGAGCAGTTCTTC. Translating gives CASSFLPDSYNEQFF.

The chain couples TRBV19 to TRBJ1-2, with 7 bases lining up with TRBD1. Unmatched junction bases numbered 9, after V lost 1 base and J lost 10 bases. The CDR3 has 14 amino acids. Germline V gene data show CDR1 as LNHDA and CDR2 as SQIVND (reference sequence). As DNA, the CDR3 is TGTGCCAGTAGTATAGTTTCCGACAGGGCCACCTACACCTTC. This gives the protein CASSIVSDRATYTF.

This chain connects TRBV7-2 to TRBJ2-1; TRBD2 matches at 9 bases. The CDR3 spans 19 residues. With 0 bases clipped from V and 7 bases from J, the junction kept 16 bases outside the gene matches. Germline V lookup: CDR1 SGHTA, CDR2 FQGNSA. The CDR3 sequence: CASSLAGSLLAGEPNEQFF. CDR3 sequence (DNA): TGTGCCAGCAGCTTAGCGGGGAGTCTTTTAGCGGGAGAGCCGAATGAGCAGTTCTTC.

The CDR3 sequence: CASSATGEAYEQYF. Here the CDR3 DNA reads TGCGCCAGCAGCGCGACAGGGGAAGCCTACGAGCAGTACTTC. The V call is TRBV5-1, the J call TRBJ2-7; 8 bases fit TRBD1. Germline CDR1 SGHRS, CDR2 YFSETQ. This CDR3 region has 14 residues. Unmatched junction bases numbered 5, after V lost 4 bases and J lost 2 bases. Combining the CDR3 with reference TRBV5-1 and TRBJ2-7 gives the whole variable domain KAGVTQTPRYLIKTRGQQVTLSCSPISGHRSVSWYQQTPGQGLQFLFEYFSETQRNKGNFPGRFSGRQFSNSRSEMNVSTLELGDSALYLCASSATGEAYEQYFGPGTRLTVT.

This clone was picked up a small number of times. V is TRBV5-1 and J is TRBJ1-3, with 8 bases that match TRBD1. J gave up 3 bases and V 3 bases, and 8 bases lay outside the gene matches. CDR1 and CDR2 (germline): SGHRS, YFSETQ. This CDR3 region has 16 residues. The CDR3: CASSSRQGLGGNTIYF. DNA for the CDR3: TGCGCCAGCAGCTCGAGACAGGGGTTAGGTGGAAACACCATATATTTT. Looking up the rest from reference TRBV5-1 and TRBJ1-3 gives the full variable domain: KAGVTQTPRYLIKTRGQQVTLSCSPISGHRSVSWYQQTPGQGLQFLFEYFSETQRNKGNFPGRFSGRQFSNSRSEMNVSTLELGDSALYLCASSSRQGLGGNTIYFGEGSWLTVV.

J is TRBJ1-5 and V is TRBV5-1; 9 nucleotides match TRBD1. Unmatched junction bases numbered 13, after V lost 4 bases and J lost 5 bases. Germline loops: CDR1 SGHRS, CDR2 YFSETQ. The CDR3 has 17 amino acids. This chain's CDR3 is CASSATPGNRGHQPQHF. DNA for the CDR3: TGCGCCAGCAGCGCCACGCCCGGGAACAGGGGGCATCAGCCCCAGCATTTT. Full variable domain (remainder filled in from reference TRBV5-1 and TRBJ1-5): KAGVTQTPRYLIKTRGQQVTLSCSPISGHRSVSWYQQTPGQGLQFLFEYFSETQRNKGNFPGRFSGRQFSNSRSEMNVSTLELGDSALYLCASSATPGNRGHQPQHFGDGTRLSIL.

The rearrangement joins TRBV9 to TRBJ2-1; D is unclear. The germline gives CDR1 SGDLS, CDR2 YYNGEE. This CDR3 has 13 residues. Trimming shortened V by 1 base and J by 10 bases, and 12 bases separated the two germline ends. The CDR3 DNA reads TGTGCCAGCAGCGTATACCTGGGCCGAGAGCAGTTCTTC. Translating gives CASSVYLGREQFF.